What follows are 9 T cell receptor beta chains derived from one specimen sequenced in a study of T cell responses to AZD1222 COVID-19 vaccine. The table came from immunoSEQ multiplex PCR; TCRdb's copy has only in-frame clones and leaves some out. Among 95,000 to 150,000 clones listed, 80% to 90% were seen once. Specimen: peripheral blood, collected on day 0 of AZD1222 vaccination. These receptor sequences come from an adult in good health.

V usage is TRBV19 and J usage is TRBJ1-1; 7 nucleotides line up with TRBD1. CDR3 length: 13 amino acids. V lost 4 bases to trimming and J lost 7 bases; unmatched junction nucleotides: 6. In germline, CDR1 is LNHDA, CDR2 SQIVND (reference sequence). CDR3 in DNA: TGTGCCAGTAGTACTCAGGGGGGAGGTGAAGCTTTCTTT. It codes for CASSTQGGGEAFF.

The chain employs TRBV5-4 and TRBJ2-5; TRBD2 agrees at 9 bases. The ends lost 5 bases at V and 1 base at J; junction bases unmatched: 6. This CDR3 has 15 residues. Germline assignment: CDR1 SGHNT and CDR2 YYREEE (reference sequence). This CDR3 reads CASSRSGGFQETQYF. The CDR3 DNA sequence: TGTGCCAGCAGTCGGAGCGGGGGGTTCCAAGAGACCCAGTACTTC.

The chain links TRBV7-2 to TRBJ2-2; 9 nucleotides align to TRBD2. Germline V gene data show CDR1 as SGHTA and CDR2 as FQGNSA. The CDR3 is 17 residues long. V lost 5 bases to trimming and J lost 5 bases; unmatched junction nucleotides: 12. The CDR3 DNA reads TGTGCCAGCAGCCCCCACCCGGGACTAGCTAAAACCGGGGAGCTGTTTTTT. Residues: CASSPHPGLAKTGELFF.

The genes are TRBV27 and TRBJ1-1; D is perhaps TRBD1 (5 bases). Germline V CDR1 and CDR2: MNHEY, SMNVEV (reference sequence). Trimming pared 6 bases from V and 1 base from J, leaving 15 bases between. This CDR3 contains 15 residues. The CDR3 DNA sequence: TGTGCCAGCAGACTCCAACCTAGGGGGAACACTGAAGCTTTCTTT. Residues: CASRLQPRGNTEAFF.

The rearrangement uses TRBV28 and TRBJ1-5; no clear D gene. The CDR3 is made up of 15 amino acids. Germline CDR1 reads MDHEN; CDR2 reads SYDVKM. Between the trimmed V and J ends, which lost 5 bases and 1 base, there was a span of 12 bases. The CDR3 region is CASSPRLGSNQPQHF. As DNA, the CDR3 is TGTGCCAGCAGTCCCCGGCTGGGGAGCAATCAGCCCCAGCATTTT.

The gene calls are TRBV5-1 and TRBJ2-5, with a possible D match to TRBD2 (6 bases). This CDR3 region has 15 residues. With 5 bases removed from V and 7 bases from J, the gap between germline ends came to 21 bases. Per germline, CDR1 SGHRS and CDR2 YFSETQ. Here the CDR3 DNA reads TGCGCCAGCAGTCTTACCCCGGCAGCGGAGGGGACCCAGTACTTC. It specifies CASSLTPAAEGTQYF. Variable domain in full (rest from reference TRBV5-1 and TRBJ2-5): KAGVTQTPRYLIKTRGQQVTLSCSPISGHRSVSWYQQTPGQGLQFLFEYFSETQRNKGNFPGRFSGRQFSNSRSEMNVSTLELGDSALYLCASSLTPAAEGTQYFGPGTRLLVL.

J is TRBJ2-4 and V is TRBV6-1; D may correspond to TRBD1 or TRBD2 (5 bases each). Trimming took 0 bases from V and 8 from J, leaving 20 bases between them. The CDR3 has 17 residues. Per germline, CDR1 MNHNS and CDR2 SASEGT. The CDR3 coding sequence is TGTGCCAGCAGTGAAGCGGTAAGGGTAGGGCAGGGAGACATTCAGTACTTC. Amino acids: CASSEAVRVGQGDIQYF.

This chain connects TRBV12-3 or TRBV12-4 to TRBJ1-1; D is unclear. V lost 2 bases and J lost 1, with 5 bases in between. This CDR3 comprises 13 residues. CDR3: CASSLLSNTEAFF. CDR3 DNA: TGTGCCAGCAGTTTATTGTCGAACACTGAAGCTTTCTTT.

The gene calls are TRBV30 and TRBJ2-1; no reliable D call. Germline assignment: CDR1 GTSNPN and CDR2 SVGIG (reference sequence). The CDR3 loop spans 11 amino acids. V was pared by 0 bases and J by 8 bases, with 5 bases between. CDR3 in amino acids: CAWSVGHEQFF. The CDR3 bases are TGTGCCTGGAGTGTAGGGCATGAGCAGTTCTTC.